This T cell receptor (beta chain) was documented in a study of OX40 agonist ivuxolimab in advanced cancers. Sequencing used immunoSEQ multiplex PCR; TCRdb keeps in-frame clones, though not all of them. The sample lists tens of thousands of clones, approximately 84% occurring once. This clone was picked up one time. Antigen specificity is unknown. Regarding the study as a whole: Within 6 weeks, CD4+ and CD8+ blood T cells expanded clonally at 0.1 to 3.0 mg/kg.

The CDR3 sequence is 15 residues long. With 5 bases removed from V and 1 base from J, the gap between germline ends came to 14 bases. Looked up from germline, CDR1 is SGHTA and CDR2 is FQGNSA. The sample was CD4+ or CD8+ T cells sorted from blood, taken in a trial of the OX40 agonist ivuxolimab. The receptor was isolated from an adult with an advanced solid tumor such as melanoma, head and neck, liver or kidney cancer. The J gene is TRBJ1-1, the V gene TRBV7-2, with D possibly matching TRBD1 (5 bases). The CDR3 is CASSPGADRNTEAFF. CDR3 sequence (DNA): TGTGCCAGCAGCCCTGGGGCAGACCGGAACACTGAAGCTTTCTTT. Using reference TRBV7-2 and TRBJ1-1 for the parts outside the CDR3, the full variable domain is GAGVSQSPSNKVTEKGKDVELRCDPISGHTALYWYRQSLGQGLEFLIYFQGNSAPDKSGLPSDRFSAERTGGSVSTLTIQRTQQEDSAVYLCASSPGADRNTEAFFGQGTRLTVV.